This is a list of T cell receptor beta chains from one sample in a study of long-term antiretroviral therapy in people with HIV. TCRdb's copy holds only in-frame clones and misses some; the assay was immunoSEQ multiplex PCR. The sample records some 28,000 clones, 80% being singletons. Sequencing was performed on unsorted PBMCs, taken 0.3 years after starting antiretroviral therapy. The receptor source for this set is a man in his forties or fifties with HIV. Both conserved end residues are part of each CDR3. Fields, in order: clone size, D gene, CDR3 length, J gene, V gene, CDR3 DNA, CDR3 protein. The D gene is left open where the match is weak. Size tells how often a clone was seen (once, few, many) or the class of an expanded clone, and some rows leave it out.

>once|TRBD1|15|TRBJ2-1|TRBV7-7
TGTGCCAGCAGCTTTCGACAGGGGTCCTACAATGAGCAGTTCTTC
CASSFRQGSYNEQFF
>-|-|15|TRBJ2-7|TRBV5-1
TGCGCCAGCAGCTCCACATTCGATGGGACTCGGGAGCAGTACTTC
CASSSTFDGTREQYF
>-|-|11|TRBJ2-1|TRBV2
TGTGCCAGCAGTGAGGTGGATGAGCAGTTCTTC
CASSEVDEQFF
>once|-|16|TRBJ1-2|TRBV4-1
TGCGCCAGCACCTCATCGCCGGGAGGAGGTAACTATGGCTACACCTTC
CASTSSPGGGNYGYTF
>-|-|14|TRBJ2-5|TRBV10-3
TGTGCCATCAAGGCTAGCCCAGGGGGGGAGACCCAGTACTTC
CAIKASPGGETQYF
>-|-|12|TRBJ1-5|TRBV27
TGTGCCAGCAGTTTTCTTGATCAGCCCCAGCATTTT
CASSFLDQPQHF
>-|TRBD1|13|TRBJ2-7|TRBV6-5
TGTGCCAGCAGGCCGGGACAGGGCTACGAGCAGTACTTC
CASRPGQGYEQYF
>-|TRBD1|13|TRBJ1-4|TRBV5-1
TGCGCCAGCAGCGGACAGGGGGAAGAAAAACTGTTTTTT
CASSGQGEEKLFF
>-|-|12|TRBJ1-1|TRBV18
TGTGCCAGCTCACCAGGCTCTTCAGGGTGGATCTTT
CASSPGSSGWIF
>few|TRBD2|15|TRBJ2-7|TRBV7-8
TGTGCCAGCAGCTCAGGTCTAGCGGCCCTCGGGGAGCAGTACTTC
CASSSGLAALGEQYF
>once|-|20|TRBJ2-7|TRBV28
TGTGCCAGCAGTCCTCCCGACTTCGTCTTGGTGGGTGATCCCTCCTACGAGCAGTACTTC
CASSPPDFVLVGDPSYEQYF
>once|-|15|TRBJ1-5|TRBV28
TGTGCCAGCAGTTTCTGGACTTTGAGTAATCAGCCCCAGCATTTT
CASSFWTLSNQPQHF
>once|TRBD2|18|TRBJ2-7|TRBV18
TGTGCCAGCTCACCACTTGCAGGACTAGCGGGTTCCCCCTACGAGCAGTACTTC
CASSPLAGLAGSPYEQYF
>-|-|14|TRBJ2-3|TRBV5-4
TGTGCCAGCAGCTCCAGGACGGAGGCAGATACGCAGTATTTT
CASSSRTEADTQYF
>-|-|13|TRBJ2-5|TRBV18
TGTGCCAGCTCATGGACATTCGGGGAGACCCAGTACTTC
CASSWTFGETQYF
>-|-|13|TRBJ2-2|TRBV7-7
TGTGCCAGCAGCTATGACATCACCGGGGAGCTGTTTTTT
CASSYDITGELFF
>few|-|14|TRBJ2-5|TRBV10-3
TGTGCCATCAGTGACTACAGGGACGGCGAGACCCAGTACTTC
CAISDYRDGETQYF
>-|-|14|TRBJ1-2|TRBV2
TGTGCCAGCAGTGCTGGAGGGGGGCGGTATGGCTACACCTTC
CASSAGGGRYGYTF
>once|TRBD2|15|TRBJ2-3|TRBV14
TGTGCCAGCAGCCAAACTAGCGGGAGTACAGATACGCAGTATTTT
CASSQTSGSTDTQYF
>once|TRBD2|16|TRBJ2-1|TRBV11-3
TGTGCCAGCAGCTCCTCACTAGCGGGAGGGTCCGATGAGCAGTTCTTC
CASSSSLAGGSDEQFF
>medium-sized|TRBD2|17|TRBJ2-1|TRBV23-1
TGCGCCAGCAGTCAACCCCCGACTAGCGGGAGGGCCGGAGGGCAGTTCTTC
CASSQPPTSGRAGGQFF
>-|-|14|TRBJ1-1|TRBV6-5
TGTGCCAGTAGGCGTGCGGGGGGAATACCTGAAGCTTTCTTT
CASRRAGGIPEAFF
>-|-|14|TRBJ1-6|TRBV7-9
TGTGCCAGCAGCTTAGCGGGATGGAATGTGCCCCTCCACTTT
CASSLAGWNVPLHF
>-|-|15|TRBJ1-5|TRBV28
TGTGCCAGCGCTGGGGGGGCATCTGGCAATCAGCCCCAGCATTTT
CASAGGASGNQPQHF
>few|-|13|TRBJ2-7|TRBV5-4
TGTGCCAGCAGCTTGTCACAGGGCTACGAGCAGTACTTC
CASSLSQGYEQYF
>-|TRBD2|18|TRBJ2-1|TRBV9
TGTGCCAGCAGCGTAGAACCTAGCGGGGGGGCCCCATACAATGAGCAGTTCTTC
CASSVEPSGGAPYNEQFF
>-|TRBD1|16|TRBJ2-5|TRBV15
TGTGCCACCAGCAGATATCCCGGGACAGGGAAAGAGACCCAGTACTTC
CATSRYPGTGKETQYF
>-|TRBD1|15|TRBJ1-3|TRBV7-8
TGTGCCAGCAGCCCCAGGGGGCTGAGAGGAAACACCATATATTTT
CASSPRGLRGNTIYF
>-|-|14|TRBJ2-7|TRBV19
TGTGCCAGTAGTATTTCGGCTATTACCTACGAGCAGTACTTC
CASSISAITYEQYF
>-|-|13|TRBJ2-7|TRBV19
TGTGCCAGTAGGGCAGGGGGGTCCTACGAGCAGTACTTC
CASRAGGSYEQYF